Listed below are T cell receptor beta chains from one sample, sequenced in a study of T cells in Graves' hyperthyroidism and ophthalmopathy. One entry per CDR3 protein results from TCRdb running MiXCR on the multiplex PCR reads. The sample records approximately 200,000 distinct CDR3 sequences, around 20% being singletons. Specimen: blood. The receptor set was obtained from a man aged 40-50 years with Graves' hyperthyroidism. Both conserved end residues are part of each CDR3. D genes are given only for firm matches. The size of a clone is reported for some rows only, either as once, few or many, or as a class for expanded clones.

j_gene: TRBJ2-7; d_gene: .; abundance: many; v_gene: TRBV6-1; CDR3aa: CASSQEDSRSSYEQYF; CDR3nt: TGTGCCAGCAGCCAAGAGGACAGCCGGAGCTCCTACGAGCAGTACTTC
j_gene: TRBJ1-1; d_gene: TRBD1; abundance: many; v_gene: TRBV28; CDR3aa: CASSSGQGRTEAFF; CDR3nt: TGTGCCAGCAGTTCGGGACAGGGGCGTACTGAAGCTTTCTTT
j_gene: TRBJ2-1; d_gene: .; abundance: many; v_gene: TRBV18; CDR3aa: CASLAGTRRNEQFF; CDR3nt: TGTGCCAGCCTTGCCGGGACAAGAAGAAATGAGCAGTTCTTC
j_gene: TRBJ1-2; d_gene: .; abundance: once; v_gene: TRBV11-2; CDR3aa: CASSLGRGGYTF; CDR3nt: TGTGCCAGCAGCCTGGGGCGGGGGGGTTACACCTTC
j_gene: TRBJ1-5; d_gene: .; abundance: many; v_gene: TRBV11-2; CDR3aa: CASSLDRGNQPQHF; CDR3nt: TGTGCCAGCAGCTTAGATAGAGGCAATCAGCCCCAGCATTTT
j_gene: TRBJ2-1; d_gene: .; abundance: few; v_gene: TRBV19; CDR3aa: CASSRQQGGMDNEQFF; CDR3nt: TGTGCCAGTAGTAGGCAACAGGGAGGCATGGACAATGAGCAGTTCTTC
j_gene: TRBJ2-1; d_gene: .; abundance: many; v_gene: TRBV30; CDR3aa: CAWTGYNEQFF; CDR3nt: TGTGCCTGGACAGGGTACAATGAGCAGTTCTTC
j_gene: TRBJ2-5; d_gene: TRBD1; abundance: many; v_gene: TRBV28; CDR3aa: CASSPGQHQETQYF; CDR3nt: TGTGCCAGCAGTCCGGGACAGCACCAAGAGACCCAGTACTTC
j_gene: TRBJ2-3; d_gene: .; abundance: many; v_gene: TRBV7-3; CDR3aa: CASSLGGALRGDTQYF; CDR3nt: TGTGCCAGCAGCTTAGGGGGGGCTCTCCGGGGAGATACGCAGTATTTT
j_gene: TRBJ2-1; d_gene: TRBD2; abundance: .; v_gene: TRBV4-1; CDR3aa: CASSRLLAGGVNEQFF; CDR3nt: TGCGCCAGCAGCCGCTTACTAGCGGGGGGAGTCAATGAGCAGTTCTTC
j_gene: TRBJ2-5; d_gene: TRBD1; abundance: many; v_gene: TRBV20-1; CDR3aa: CSAPRDREETQYF; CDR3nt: TGCAGTGCTCCCCGGGACAGAGAAGAGACCCAGTACTTC
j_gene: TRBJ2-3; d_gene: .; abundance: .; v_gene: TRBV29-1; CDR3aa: CSVHQGEADTQYF; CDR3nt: TGCAGCGTTCATCAGGGGGAGGCAGATACGCAGTATTTT
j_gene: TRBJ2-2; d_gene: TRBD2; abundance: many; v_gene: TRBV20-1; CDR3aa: CSAHLAGGYTGELFF; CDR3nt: TGCAGTGCGCATCTAGCGGGGGGGTACACCGGGGAGCTGTTTTTT
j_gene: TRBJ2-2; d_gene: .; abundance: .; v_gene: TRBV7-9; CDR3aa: CASSSSGPNTGELFF; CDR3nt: TGTGCCAGCAGCTCCAGCGGACCGAACACCGGGGAGCTGTTTTTT
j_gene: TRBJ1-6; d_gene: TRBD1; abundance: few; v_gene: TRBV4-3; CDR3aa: CASSRGQGNFSPLHF; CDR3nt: TGCGCCAGCAGCCGGGGACAGGGAAATTTTTCACCCCTCCACTTT
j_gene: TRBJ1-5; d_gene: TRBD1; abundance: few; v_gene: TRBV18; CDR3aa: CASSPRRGPNQPQHF; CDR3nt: TGTGCCAGCTCACCAAGGAGGGGGCCCAATCAGCCCCAGCATTTT
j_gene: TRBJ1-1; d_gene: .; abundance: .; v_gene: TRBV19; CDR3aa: CASSILQGTEAFF; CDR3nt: TGTGCCAGTAGTATATTACAGGGCACTGAAGCTTTCTTT
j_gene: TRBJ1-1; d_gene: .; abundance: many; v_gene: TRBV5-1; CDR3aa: CASSVQDLNTEAFF; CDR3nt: TGCGCCAGCAGCGTACAGGATCTGAACACTGAAGCTTTCTTT
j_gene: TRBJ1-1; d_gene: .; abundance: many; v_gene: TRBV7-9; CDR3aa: CATTEGGAGNTEAFF; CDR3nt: TGTGCCACCACCGAGGGGGGCGCCGGGAACACTGAAGCTTTCTTT
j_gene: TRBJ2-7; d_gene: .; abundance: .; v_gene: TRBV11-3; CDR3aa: CASSSAGLSSYEQYF; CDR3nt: TGTGCCAGCAGCTCAGCCGGCCTTAGCTCCTACGAGCAGTACTTC
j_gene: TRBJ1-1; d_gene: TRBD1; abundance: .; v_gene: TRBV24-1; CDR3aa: CATSDPGQGVGAFF; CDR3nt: TGTGCCACCAGTGACCCGGGACAGGGGGTGGGGGCTTTCTTT
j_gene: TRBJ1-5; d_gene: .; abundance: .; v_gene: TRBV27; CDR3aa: CASSLGGWDQPQHF; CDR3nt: TGTGCCAGCAGTTTAGGGGGTTGGGATCAGCCCCAGCATTTT
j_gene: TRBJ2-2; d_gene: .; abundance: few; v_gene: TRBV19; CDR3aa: CASSIDGVRSYRELFF; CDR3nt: TGTGCCAGTAGTATAGACGGAGTTCGGTCCTATCGGGAGCTGTTTTTT
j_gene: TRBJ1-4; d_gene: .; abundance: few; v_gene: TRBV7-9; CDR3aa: CASSKTERRLSNEKLFF; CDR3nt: TGTGCCAGCAGCAAGACCGAGCGGAGGCTTTCTAATGAAAAACTGTTTTTT
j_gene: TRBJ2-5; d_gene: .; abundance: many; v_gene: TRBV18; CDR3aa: CASSPRGETQYF; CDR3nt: TGTGCCAGCTCACCCCGGGGCGAGACCCAGTACTTC
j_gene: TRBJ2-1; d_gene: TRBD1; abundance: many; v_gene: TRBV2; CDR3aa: CASIGDRDTSRYNEQFF; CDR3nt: TGTGCCAGCATCGGTGACAGGGATACTTCCCGCTACAATGAGCAGTTCTTC
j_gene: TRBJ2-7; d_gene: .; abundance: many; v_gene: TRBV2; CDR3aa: CASSGGADEQYF; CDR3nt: TGTGCCAGCAGTGGGGGGGCCGACGAGCAGTACTTC
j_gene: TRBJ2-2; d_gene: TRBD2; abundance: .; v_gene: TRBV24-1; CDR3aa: CATSDPGGHRELFF; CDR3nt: TGTGCCACCAGTGACCCGGGAGGTCACCGGGAGCTGTTTTTT
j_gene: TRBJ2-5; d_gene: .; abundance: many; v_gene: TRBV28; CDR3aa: CASKDTRMSGTQYF; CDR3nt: TGTGCCAGCAAGGACACACGTATGTCGGGGACCCAGTACTTC
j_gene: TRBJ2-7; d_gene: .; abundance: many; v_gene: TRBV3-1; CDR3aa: CASSQPTVLGLKQYF; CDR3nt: TGTGCCAGCAGCCAGCCTACGGTTCTCGGACTCAAGCAGTACTTC
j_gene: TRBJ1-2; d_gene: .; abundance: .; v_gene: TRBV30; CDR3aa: CAWSPGRTYGYTF; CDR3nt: TGTGCCTGGAGTCCGGGACGGACCTATGGCTACACCTTC
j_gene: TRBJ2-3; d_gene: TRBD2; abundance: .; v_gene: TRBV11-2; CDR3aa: CASSPWGLAGGFTDTQYF; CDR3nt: TGTGCCAGCAGCCCCTGGGGGCTAGCGGGGGGGTTCACAGATACGCAGTATTTT
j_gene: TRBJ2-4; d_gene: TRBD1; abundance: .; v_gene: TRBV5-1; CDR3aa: CASSRDRVWYF; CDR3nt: TGCGCCAGCAGCAGGGACAGGGTTTGGTACTTC
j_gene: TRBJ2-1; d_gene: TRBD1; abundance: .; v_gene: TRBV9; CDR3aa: CASSVAGTGPYNEQFF; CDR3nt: TGTGCCAGCAGCGTAGCCGGGACAGGGCCTTACAATGAGCAGTTCTTC
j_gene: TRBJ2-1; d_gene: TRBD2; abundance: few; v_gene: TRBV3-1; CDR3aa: CASSWTRRNEQFF; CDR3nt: TGTGCCAGCAGCTGGACTAGGCGCAATGAGCAGTTCTTC
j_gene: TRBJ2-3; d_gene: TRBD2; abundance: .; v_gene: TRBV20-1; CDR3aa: CSARVRGGADTQYF; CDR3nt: TGCAGTGCTAGGGTTCGGGGGGGCGCAGATACGCAGTATTTT
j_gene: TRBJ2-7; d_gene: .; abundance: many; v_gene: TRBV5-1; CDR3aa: CASSREALGYEQYF; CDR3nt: TGCGCCAGCAGTAGGGAAGCCCTTGGCTACGAGCAGTACTTC
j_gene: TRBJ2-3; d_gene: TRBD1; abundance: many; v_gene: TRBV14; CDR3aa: CASGNRGTDTQYF; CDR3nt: TGTGCCAGCGGGAACAGGGGAACAGATACGCAGTATTTT
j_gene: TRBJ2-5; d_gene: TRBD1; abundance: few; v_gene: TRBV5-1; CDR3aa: CASRPVTGGQETQYF; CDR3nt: TGCGCCAGCAGGCCGGTGACAGGGGGGCAAGAGACCCAGTACTTC
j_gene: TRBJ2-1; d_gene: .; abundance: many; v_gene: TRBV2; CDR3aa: CASHLGGNEQFF; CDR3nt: TGTGCCAGCCATCTTGGGGGAAATGAGCAGTTCTTC
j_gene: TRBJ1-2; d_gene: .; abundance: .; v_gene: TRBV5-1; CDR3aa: CASSLAGPERNYGYTF; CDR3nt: TGCGCCAGCAGCTTGGCTGGGCCGGAACGGAACTATGGCTACACCTTC
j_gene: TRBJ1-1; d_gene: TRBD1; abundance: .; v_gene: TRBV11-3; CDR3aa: CASSRQGAHVPEAFF; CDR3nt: TGTGCCAGCAGCCGACAGGGGGCTCATGTCCCGGAAGCTTTCTTT
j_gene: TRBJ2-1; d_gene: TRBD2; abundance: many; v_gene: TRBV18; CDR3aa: CASSPPGGYNEQFF; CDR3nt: TGTGCCAGCTCACCCCCCGGGGGGTACAATGAGCAGTTCTTC
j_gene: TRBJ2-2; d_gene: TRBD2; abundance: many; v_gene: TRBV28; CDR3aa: CASSLQGLAYTGELFF; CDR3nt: TGTGCCAGCAGCCTTCAGGGACTAGCATACACCGGGGAGCTGTTTTTT
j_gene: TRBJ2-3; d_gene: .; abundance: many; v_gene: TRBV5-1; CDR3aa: CASSLGDGYTDTQYF; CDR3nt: TGCGCCAGCAGCTTGGGTGACGGCTACACAGATACGCAGTATTTT
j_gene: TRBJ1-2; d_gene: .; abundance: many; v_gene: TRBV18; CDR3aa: CASSSSQGAYGYTF; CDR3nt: TGTGCCAGCTCGTCGTCCCAAGGGGCCTATGGCTACACCTTC
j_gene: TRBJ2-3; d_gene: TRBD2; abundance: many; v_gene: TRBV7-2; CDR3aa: CASSVGLAGGLDTQYF; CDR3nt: TGTGCCAGCAGCGTTGGACTAGCGGGGGGGCTAGATACGCAGTATTTT
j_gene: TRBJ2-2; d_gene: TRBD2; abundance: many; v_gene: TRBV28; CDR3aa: CASRTGGGAWPGELFF; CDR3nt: TGTGCCAGCAGGACCGGCGGGGGGGCCTGGCCCGGGGAGCTGTTTTTT
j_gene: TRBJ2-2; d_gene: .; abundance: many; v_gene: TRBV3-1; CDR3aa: CASSQGTDPIPNTGELFF; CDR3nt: TGTGCCAGCAGCCAAGGCACAGACCCGATTCCGAACACCGGGGAGCTGTTTTTT
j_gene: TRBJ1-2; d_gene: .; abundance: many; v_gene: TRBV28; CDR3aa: CASSNTGQNYGYTF; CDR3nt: TGTGCCAGCTCAAACACCGGACAGAACTATGGCTACACCTTC
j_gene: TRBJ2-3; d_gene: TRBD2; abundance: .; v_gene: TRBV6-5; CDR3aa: CASSYISGGKDTQYF; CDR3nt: TGTGCCAGCAGTTACATTAGCGGGGGTAAGGATACGCAGTATTTT
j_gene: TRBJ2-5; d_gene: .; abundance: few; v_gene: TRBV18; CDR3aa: CASSLQTGWETQYF; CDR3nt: TGTGCCAGCTCACTACAGACAGGCTGGGAGACCCAGTACTTC